These 27 T cell receptor beta chains were all obtained from the same sample, sequenced in a study of T cell repertoires in ileal Crohn's disease. TCRdb's table, derived via immunoSEQ multiplex PCR, lists solely in-frame clones and lacks some. Here the sample spans approximately 14,000 clones, 87% being singletons. Sequenced sample: ileal tissue. Every receptor here comes from an adult with Crohn's disease.

The chain joins TRBV5-4 to TRBJ2-7; possible D gene TRBD1, 5 bases. The CDR3 spans 15 residues. The ends were cut back, 5 bases at V and 0 bases at J, with 15 bases in the middle. CDR1 and CDR2 (germline): SGHNT, YYREEE (reference sequence). Written as DNA, the CDR3 is TGTGCCAGCAGTTCTACTGGGGCCCTCTCCTACGAGCAGTACTTC. It specifies CASSSTGALSYEQYF.

This sequence joins TRBV4-2 and TRBJ1-1, with a weak D call TRBD1 (5 bases). Germline-derived CDR1 and CDR2 are LGHNA and YNFKEQ. The CDR3 is 14 amino acids. Trimming cost V 1 base and J 7 bases, with 13 bases left between them. The CDR3 nucleotides are TGTGCCAGCAGCCAAGGGGAGGGGCCTAATGAAGCTTTCTTT. Amino acid sequence: CASSQGEGPNEAFF.

This chain connects TRBV7-2 to TRBJ2-7, with TRBD2 matching over 9 bases. The trim removed 4 bases at V and 0 bases at J, leaving 4 bases unmatched. Germline CDR1 reads SGHTA; CDR2 reads FQGNSA. The CDR3 spans 15 residues. The CDR3 DNA sequence: TGTGCCAGCAGCTGGGCTAGCGGGGTCTCCTACGAGCAGTACTTC. This sequence encodes CASSWASGVSYEQYF.

The chain couples TRBV2 to TRBJ2-1, with D perhaps matching TRBD2 (6 bases). Germline-derived CDR1 and CDR2 are SNHLY and FYNNEI. Trimming left V 6 bases short and J 0 bases short, with 15 bases between. The CDR3 totals 16 residues. The CDR3: CASRGTSKGSYNEQFF. CDR3 DNA: TGTGCCAGCAGGGGGACTTCCAAAGGCTCCTACAATGAGCAGTTCTTC.

The gene calls are TRBV4-1 and TRBJ1-1, with D perhaps TRBD1 (6 bases). The CDR3 runs to 15 residues. CDR1 is MGHRA and CDR2 is YSYEKL in the germline V gene. Trimming stripped 1 base from V and 8 bases from J, with 17 bases between. CDR3 in amino acids: CASSQVNRGKIEAFF. As DNA, the CDR3 is TGCGCCAGCAGCCAAGTAAATAGGGGGAAAATCGAAGCTTTCTTT.

The chain uses TRBV7-2 and TRBJ1-2, with a possible D match to TRBD1 (6 bases). The CDR3 contains 15 residues. Germline V gives CDR1 SGHTA, CDR2 FQGNSA. V lost 6 bases, J lost 2 bases, and 16 bases lay in between. This CDR3 reads CASSPSDRRNYGYTF. In DNA form, the CDR3 reads TGTGCCAGCAGTCCGTCTGACAGGCGGAACTATGGCTACACCTTC. Full variable domain (rest looked up from reference TRBV7-2 and TRBJ1-2): GAGVSQSPSNKVTEKGKDVELRCDPISGHTALYWYRQSLGQGLEFLIYFQGNSAPDKSGLPSDRFSAERTGGSVSTLTIQRTQQEDSAVYLCASSPSDRRNYGYTFGSGTRLTVV.

CDR3 bases: TGTGCCAGCAGTGAAGCGCTGGCTAGCGGGGGCACAGATACGCAGTATTTT. As protein: CASSEALASGGTDTQYF. The chain couples TRBV6-1 to TRBJ2-3, with 9 bases that match TRBD2. The J segment lost 1 base and the V segment lost 0 bases, leaving 5 bases of the junction unmatched. The CDR3 contains 17 residues. CDR1 is MNHNS, CDR2 SASEGT, per germline.

The rearrangement links TRBV27 to TRBJ2-1; D may be TRBD2 (7 bases). Germline CDR1 and CDR2: MNHEY and SMNVEV (reference sequence). The CDR3 extends over 16 amino acids. V dropped 5 bases and J dropped 5 bases, with 19 bases sitting between them. The CDR3 spells CASSLNGGLGNNEQFF. Written as DNA, the CDR3 is TGTGCCAGCAGTCTGAACGGGGGGCTGGGAAACAATGAGCAGTTCTTC.

The chain couples TRBV5-4 to TRBJ1-1; possibly TRBD1 for D (6 bases). Germline-derived CDR1 and CDR2 are SGHNT and YYREEE (reference sequence). Trimming took 0 bases from V and 5 from J, leaving 14 bases between them. The CDR3 has 15 amino acids. The CDR3 spells CASSLDRAVWTEAFF. In nucleotides, the CDR3 is TGTGCCAGCAGCTTGGACAGGGCAGTTTGGACTGAAGCTTTCTTT.

Only one count was recorded for this clone. The V call is TRBV19, the J call TRBJ2-1; 7 nucleotides line up with TRBD1. In germline, CDR1 is LNHDA, CDR2 SQIVND (reference sequence). The CDR3 is 15 amino acids. Unmatched junction bases numbered 8, after V lost 6 bases and J lost 3 bases. The CDR3 nucleotides read TGTGCCAGTAGAACAGGGGCCCTTCGCTACAATGAGCAGTTCTTC. It codes for CASRTGALRYNEQFF.

This chain joins TRBV19 and TRBJ1-2; 7 bases align to TRBD1. The germline V gene encodes CDR1 LNHDA and CDR2 SQIVND (reference sequence). The CDR3 runs to 14 residues. Unmatched junction bases numbered 7, after V lost 5 bases and J lost 4 bases. Written as DNA, the CDR3 is TGTGCCAGTAGTTCAACAGGGGTTCCCTATGGCTACACCTTC. Translated, it gives CASSSTGVPYGYTF.

The chain uses TRBV4-1 and TRBJ2-7; D is unresolved. CDR3 length equals 13 residues. Germline V gene lookup returns CDR1 MGHRA and CDR2 YSYEKL. V lost 1 base, J lost 7 bases, and 11 bases lay in between. CDR3 sequence reads: CASSQGLFSEQYF. DNA for the CDR3: TGCGCCAGCAGCCAAGGACTGTTTAGTGAGCAGTACTTC.

The gene calls are TRBV6-5 and TRBJ2-5; possible D gene TRBD1, 5 bases. Near its end, the DNA agrees better with TRBJ2-7, so the J call may be wrong. This CDR3 spans 13 amino acids. The germline V gene encodes CDR1 MNHEY and CDR2 SVGAGI. The chain's CDR3 is CASSYLGADEQYF. CDR3 bases: TGTGCCAGCAGTTATCTAGGGGCAGACGAGCAGTACTTC.

The chain joins TRBV2 to TRBJ2-3; unclear D gene. Trimming stripped 10 bases from V and 1 base from J, with 12 bases between. Germline V lookup: CDR1 SNHLY, CDR2 FYNNEI. The CDR3 spans 13 residues. The CDR3 here is CANSNLGTDTQYF. The CDR3 DNA reads TGTGCCAACTCCAATCTGGGCACAGATACGCAGTATTTT.

This chain uses TRBV9 with TRBJ2-7; 8 nucleotides line up with TRBD1. J was trimmed by 6 bases and V by 3 bases; bases with no gene match: 11. Germline V gives CDR1 SGDLS, CDR2 YYNGEE. The CDR3 is made up of 15 amino acids. The CDR3 region is CASSGPDRGGGEQYF. DNA of the CDR3: TGTGCCAGCAGCGGGCCCGACAGGGGTGGAGGCGAGCAGTACTTC. Using reference TRBV9 and TRBJ2-7 for the parts outside the CDR3, the full variable domain is DSGVTQTPKHLITATGQRVTLRCSPRSGDLSVYWYQQSLDQGLQFLIQYYNGEERAKGNILERFSAQQFPDLHSELNLSSLELGDSALYFCASSGPDRGGGEQYFGPGTRLTVT.

This chain connects TRBV19 to TRBJ1-5, with 11 nucleotides matching TRBD1. With 5 bases clipped from V and 2 bases from J, the junction kept 5 bases outside the gene matches. The CDR3 covers 16 residues. CDR1 and CDR2 (germline): LNHDA, SQIVND (reference sequence). CDR3 sequence (DNA): TGTGCCAGTAGTCCGGACAGGGGGCCTGGCAATCAGCCCCAGCATTTT. This translates into CASSPDRGPGNQPQHF.

This clone came up once. The chain has TRBV5-1 and TRBJ1-4; D not resolved. Trimming removed 0 bases at V and 0 bases at J, with 9 bases between. The CDR3 spans 16 residues. Germline values: CDR1 SGHRS, CDR2 YFSETQ. CDR3: CASSLGTVATNEKLFF. The CDR3 DNA reads as TGCGCCAGCAGCTTGGGTACGGTTGCAACTAATGAAAAACTGTTTTTT. Filled out from reference TRBV5-1 and TRBJ1-4, the complete variable domain reads KAGVTQTPRYLIKTRGQQVTLSCSPISGHRSVSWYQQTPGQGLQFLFEYFSETQRNKGNFPGRFSGRQFSNSRSEMNVSTLELGDSALYLCASSLGTVATNEKLFFGSGTQLSVL.

The CDR3 reads CASSQNRDPGAFF. DNA for the CDR3: TGTGCCAGCAGCCAGAACAGGGACCCCGGGGCTTTCTTT. V is TRBV5-4 and J is TRBJ1-1; D perhaps matches TRBD1 (6 bases). The V gene lost 4 bases and the J gene lost 11 bases, with 18 bases spanning the gap. The CDR3 length is 13 residues. CDR1 and CDR2 from the germline V gene are SGHNT and YYREEE (reference sequence).

This clone has just one count. The genes are TRBV28 and TRBJ2-7; 11 bases align to TRBD1. The germline gives CDR1 MDHEN, CDR2 SYDVKM. The J segment lost 2 bases and the V segment lost 7 bases, leaving 4 bases of the junction unmatched. CDR3 length: 14 residues. The CDR3 sequence: CASIPGQGAYEQYF. The CDR3 bases are TGTGCCAGCATACCGGGACAGGGGGCCTACGAGCAGTACTTC.

V usage is TRBV4-2 and J usage is TRBJ2-4, with D possibly TRBD1 on 5 matching bases. Trimming stripped 0 bases from V and 1 base from J, with 10 bases between. The CDR3 runs to 16 residues. CDR1 is LGHNA, CDR2 YNFKEQ, per germline. As DNA, the CDR3 is TGTGCCAGCAGCCAAGATCCTAACAGGGCCAAAAACATTCAGTACTTC. Translation gives CASSQDPNRAKNIQYF.

This chain uses TRBV30 with TRBJ1-2, with 10 bases matching TRBD1. V trimming: 6 bases; J trimming: 5 bases; junction bases outside the gene matches: 12. CDR1 and CDR2 from the germline V gene are GTSNPN and SVGIG (reference sequence). CDR3 length: 15 amino acids. The CDR3 DNA is TGTGCCTGTGTTTCCGGGACAGGGGTTGGGTATGGCTACACCTTC. Translated: CACVSGTGVGYGYTF.

The chain uses TRBV9 and TRBJ2-1; D is uncertain. V was pared by 0 bases and J by 1 base, with 8 bases between. The CDR3 has 15 amino acids. Germline CDR1 is SGDLS and CDR2 is YYNGEE. The CDR3 region is CASSVGSYSYNEQFF. The CDR3 DNA reads as TGTGCCAGCAGCGTAGGATCCTATTCCTACAATGAGCAGTTCTTC.

The rearrangement links TRBV10-3 to TRBJ1-1, with D hard to call. This CDR3 region has 17 residues. CDR1 ENHRY and CDR2 SYGVKD come from the germline V gene. Trimming took 0 bases from V and 4 from J, leaving 18 bases between them. The CDR3: CAISESTKRTWGTEAFF. CDR3 in DNA: TGTGCCATCAGTGAGTCGACGAAACGGACTTGGGGCACTGAAGCTTTCTTT.

The V gene is TRBV5-4, the J gene TRBJ1-1; the D gene is possibly TRBD1 (6 bases). The V end lost 4 bases, the J end lost 1 base, and 8 bases lay between the germline ends. The CDR3 length is 13 residues. Germline CDR1 and CDR2: SGHNT and YYREEE (reference sequence). The CDR3 bases are TGTGCCAGCAGCGCGGACAGGAACACTGAAGCTTTCTTT. This translates into CASSADRNTEAFF.

This chain joins TRBV30 and TRBJ2-1; D not resolved. Germline CDR1 and CDR2: GTSNPN and SVGIG (reference sequence). The CDR3 is made up of 14 amino acids. The chain's CDR3 is CAIQRQSSYNEQFF. The CDR3 DNA sequence: TGTGCGATTCAGAGGCAGAGCTCCTACAATGAGCAGTTCTTC.

The J gene is TRBJ1-1, the V gene TRBV7-3; perhaps TRBD1 as D (5 bases). Per germline, CDR1 SGHTA and CDR2 FQGTGA. CDR3 length equals 15 residues. V was pared by 0 bases and J by 4 bases, with 12 bases between. This CDR3 is CASSLTVGGSTEAFF. CDR3 DNA sequence: TGTGCCAGCAGCTTAACGGTGGGGGGTAGCACTGAAGCTTTCTTT.

This chain joins TRBV5-1 and TRBJ2-3, with 13 positions matching TRBD2. This CDR3 comprises 15 residues. Unmatched junction bases numbered 4, after V lost 4 bases and J lost 5 bases. Germline V lookup: CDR1 SGHRS, CDR2 YFSETQ. CDR3 nucleotides: TGCGCCAGCAGCCCCGGACTAGCGGGAGTAGATACGCAGTATTTT. Its protein product is CASSPGLAGVDTQYF.